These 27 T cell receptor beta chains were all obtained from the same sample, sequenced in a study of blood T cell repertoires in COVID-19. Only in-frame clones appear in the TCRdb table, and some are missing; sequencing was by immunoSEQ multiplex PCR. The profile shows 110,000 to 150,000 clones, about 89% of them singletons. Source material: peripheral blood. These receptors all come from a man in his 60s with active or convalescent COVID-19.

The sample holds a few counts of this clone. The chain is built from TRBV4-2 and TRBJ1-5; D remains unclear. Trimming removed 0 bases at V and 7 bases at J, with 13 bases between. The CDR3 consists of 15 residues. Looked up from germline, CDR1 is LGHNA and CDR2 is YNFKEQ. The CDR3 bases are TGTGCCAGCAGCCAAGATTTGAGGGATGGGCAGCCCCAGCATTTT. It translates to CASSQDLRDGQPQHF.

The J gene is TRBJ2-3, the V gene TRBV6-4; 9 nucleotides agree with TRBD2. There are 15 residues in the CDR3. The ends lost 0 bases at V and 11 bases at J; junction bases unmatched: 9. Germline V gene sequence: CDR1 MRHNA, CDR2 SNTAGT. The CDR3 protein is CASSDSTTGLAEQYF. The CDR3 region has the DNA TGTGCCAGCAGTGACTCCACGACGGGACTAGCAGAGCAGTATTTT.

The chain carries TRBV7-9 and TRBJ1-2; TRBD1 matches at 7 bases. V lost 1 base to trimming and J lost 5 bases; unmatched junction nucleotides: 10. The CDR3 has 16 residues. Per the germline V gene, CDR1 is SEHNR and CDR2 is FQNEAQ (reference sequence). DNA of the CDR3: TGTGCCAGCAGCTTAGGGTGGGACAGAACTCCTTATGGCTACACCTTC. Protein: CASSLGWDRTPYGYTF.

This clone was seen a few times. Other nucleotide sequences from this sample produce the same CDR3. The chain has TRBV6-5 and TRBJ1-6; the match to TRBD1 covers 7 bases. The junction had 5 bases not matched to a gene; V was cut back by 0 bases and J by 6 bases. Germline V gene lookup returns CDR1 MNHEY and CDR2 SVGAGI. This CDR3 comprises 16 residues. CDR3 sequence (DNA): TGTGCCAGCAGTTACTCGAGGGACAGCTTTAATTCACCCCTCCACTTT. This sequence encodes CASSYSRDSFNSPLHF.

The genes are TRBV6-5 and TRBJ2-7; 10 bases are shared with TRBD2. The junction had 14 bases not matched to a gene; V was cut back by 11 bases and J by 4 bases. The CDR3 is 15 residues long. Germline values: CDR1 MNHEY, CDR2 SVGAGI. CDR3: CAGRQREGIGYEQYF. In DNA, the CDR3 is TGTGCCGGCCGACAGCGGGAGGGGATTGGATACGAGCAGTACTTC.

The CDR3, as DNA: TGTGCCAGCAGTTCGGTCGTCTCTGGAAACACCATATATTTT. Protein sequence: CASSSVVSGNTIYF. V is TRBV6-5 and J is TRBJ1-3, with D unresolved. The CDR3 is made up of 14 amino acids. The germline V gene encodes CDR1 MNHEY and CDR2 SVGAGI. V lost 4 bases to trimming and J lost 0 bases, with 7 bases between them.

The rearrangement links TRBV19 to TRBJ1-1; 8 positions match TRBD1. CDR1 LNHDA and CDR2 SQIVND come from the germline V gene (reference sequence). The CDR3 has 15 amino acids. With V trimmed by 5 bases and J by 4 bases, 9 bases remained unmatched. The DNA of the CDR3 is TGTGCCAGTAGTTACAGGACAGGGTTATCCACTGAAGCTTTCTTT. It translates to CASSYRTGLSTEAFF.

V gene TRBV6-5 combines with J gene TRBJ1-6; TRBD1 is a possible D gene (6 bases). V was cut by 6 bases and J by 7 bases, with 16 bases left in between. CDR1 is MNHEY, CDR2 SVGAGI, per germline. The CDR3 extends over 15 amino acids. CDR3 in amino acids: CASRIGGLGNSPLHF. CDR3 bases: TGTGCCAGCAGGATAGGGGGTCTTGGAAATTCACCCCTCCACTTT.

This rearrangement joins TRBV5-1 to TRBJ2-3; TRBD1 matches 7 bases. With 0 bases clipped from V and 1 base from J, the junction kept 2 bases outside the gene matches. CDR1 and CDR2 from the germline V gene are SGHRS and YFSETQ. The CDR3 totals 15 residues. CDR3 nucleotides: TGCGCCAGCAGCTTGGCCGGGACAGGCACAGATACGCAGTATTTT. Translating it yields CASSLAGTGTDTQYF.

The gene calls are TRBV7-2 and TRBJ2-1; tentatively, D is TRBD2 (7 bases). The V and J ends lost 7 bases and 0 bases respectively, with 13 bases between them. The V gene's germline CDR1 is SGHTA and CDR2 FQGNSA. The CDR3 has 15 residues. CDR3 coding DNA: TGTGCCAGCACTTTACGGGGGGCCTCCTACAATGAGCAGTTCTTC. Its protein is CASTLRGASYNEQFF.

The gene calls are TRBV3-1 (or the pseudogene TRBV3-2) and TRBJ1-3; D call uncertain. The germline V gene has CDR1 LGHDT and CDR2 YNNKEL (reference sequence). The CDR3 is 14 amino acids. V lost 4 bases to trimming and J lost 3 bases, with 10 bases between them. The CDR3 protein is CASSPPGFGNTIYF. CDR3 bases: TGTGCCAGCAGCCCACCCGGTTTTGGAAACACCATATATTTT.

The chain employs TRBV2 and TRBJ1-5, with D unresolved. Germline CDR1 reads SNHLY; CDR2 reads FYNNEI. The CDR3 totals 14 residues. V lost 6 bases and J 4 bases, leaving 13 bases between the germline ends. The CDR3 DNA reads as TGTGCCAGCAGAGTTGACATAGAAAATCAGCCCCAGCATTTT. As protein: CASRVDIENQPQHF.

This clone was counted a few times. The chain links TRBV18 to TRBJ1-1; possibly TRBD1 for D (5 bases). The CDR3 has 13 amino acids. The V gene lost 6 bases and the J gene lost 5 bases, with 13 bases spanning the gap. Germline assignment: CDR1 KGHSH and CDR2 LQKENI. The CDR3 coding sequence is TGTGCCAGCTCCGGCGGGGCACGGACTGAAGCTTTCTTT. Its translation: CASSGGARTEAFF.

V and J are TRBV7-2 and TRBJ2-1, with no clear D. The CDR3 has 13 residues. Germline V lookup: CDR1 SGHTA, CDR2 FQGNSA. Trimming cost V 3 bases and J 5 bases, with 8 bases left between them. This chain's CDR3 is CASSLGRHNEQFF. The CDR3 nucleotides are TGTGCCAGCAGCTTGGGCAGACACAATGAGCAGTTCTTC.

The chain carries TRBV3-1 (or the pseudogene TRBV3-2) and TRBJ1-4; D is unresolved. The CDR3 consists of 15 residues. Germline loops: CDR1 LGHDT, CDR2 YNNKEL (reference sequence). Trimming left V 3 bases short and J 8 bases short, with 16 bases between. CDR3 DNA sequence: TGTGCCAGCAGCCAGGATTTTGGCCTCAGGGAAAAACTGTTTTTT. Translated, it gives CASSQDFGLREKLFF.

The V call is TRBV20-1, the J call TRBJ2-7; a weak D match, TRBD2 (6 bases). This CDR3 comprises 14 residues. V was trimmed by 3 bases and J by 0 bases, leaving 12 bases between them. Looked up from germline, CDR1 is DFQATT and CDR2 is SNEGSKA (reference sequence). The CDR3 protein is CSASTGDSSYEQYF. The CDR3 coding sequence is TGCAGTGCTAGTACGGGAGACAGCTCCTACGAGCAGTACTTC.

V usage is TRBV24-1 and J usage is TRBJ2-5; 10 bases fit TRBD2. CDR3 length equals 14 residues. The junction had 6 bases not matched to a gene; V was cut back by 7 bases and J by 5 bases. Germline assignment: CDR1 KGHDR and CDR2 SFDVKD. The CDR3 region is CATRSGGAVETQYF. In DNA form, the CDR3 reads TGTGCCACCAGAAGCGGGGGGGCAGTGGAGACCCAGTACTTC.

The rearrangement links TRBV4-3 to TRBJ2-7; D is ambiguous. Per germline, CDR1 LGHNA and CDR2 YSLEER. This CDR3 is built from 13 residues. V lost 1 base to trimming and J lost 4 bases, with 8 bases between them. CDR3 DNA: TGCGCCAGCAGCCAAGGTCAGGAATACGAGCAGTACTTC. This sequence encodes CASSQGQEYEQYF.

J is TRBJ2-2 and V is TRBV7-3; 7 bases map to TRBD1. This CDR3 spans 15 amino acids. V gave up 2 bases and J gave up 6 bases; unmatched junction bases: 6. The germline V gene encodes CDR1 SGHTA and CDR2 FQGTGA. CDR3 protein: CASSLQGTVPGELFF. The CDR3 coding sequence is TGTGCCAGCAGCTTACAGGGGACAGTTCCCGGGGAGCTGTTTTTT.

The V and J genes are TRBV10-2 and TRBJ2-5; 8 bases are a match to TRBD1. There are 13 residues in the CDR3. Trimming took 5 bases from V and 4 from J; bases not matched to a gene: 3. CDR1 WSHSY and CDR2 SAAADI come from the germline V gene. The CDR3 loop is CASSSTGAETQYF. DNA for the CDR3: TGCGCCAGCAGTTCGACAGGGGCAGAGACCCAGTACTTC.

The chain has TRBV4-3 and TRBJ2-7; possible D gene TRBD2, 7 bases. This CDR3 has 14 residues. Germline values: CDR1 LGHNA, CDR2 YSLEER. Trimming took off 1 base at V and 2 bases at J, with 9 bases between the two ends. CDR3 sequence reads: CASSQARGPYEQYF. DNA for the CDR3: TGCGCCAGCAGCCAAGCGCGGGGGCCCTACGAGCAGTACTTC.

The CDR3 DNA reads TGTGCCTGGACTTCCGGACAGGGGGGCAACACTGAAGCTTTCTTT. Translated: CAWTSGQGGNTEAFF. This sequence joins TRBV30 and TRBJ1-1, with 10 bases fitting TRBD1. Germline V gene data show CDR1 as GTSNPN and CDR2 as SVGIG (reference sequence). The ends lost 4 bases at V and 2 bases at J; junction bases unmatched: 7. The CDR3 spans 15 residues.

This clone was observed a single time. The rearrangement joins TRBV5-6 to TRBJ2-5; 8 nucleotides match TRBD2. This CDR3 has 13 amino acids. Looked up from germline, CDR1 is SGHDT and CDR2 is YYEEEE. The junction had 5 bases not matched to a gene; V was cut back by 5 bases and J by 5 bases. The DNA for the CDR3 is TGTGCCAGCAGAAGACTAGCGTTGGAGACCCAGTACTTC. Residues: CASRRLALETQYF.

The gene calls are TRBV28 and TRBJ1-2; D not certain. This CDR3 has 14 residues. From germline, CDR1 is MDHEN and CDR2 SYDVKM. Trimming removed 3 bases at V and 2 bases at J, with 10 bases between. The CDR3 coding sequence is TGTGCCAGCAGTTTTCCCGGGAGGAACTATGGCTACACCTTC. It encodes CASSFPGRNYGYTF.

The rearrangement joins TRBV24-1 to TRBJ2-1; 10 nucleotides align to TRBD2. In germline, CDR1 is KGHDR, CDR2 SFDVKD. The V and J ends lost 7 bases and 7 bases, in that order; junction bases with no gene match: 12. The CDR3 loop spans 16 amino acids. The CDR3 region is CATRSSRTSGINEQFF. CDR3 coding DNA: TGTGCCACCAGATCTTCTAGGACTAGCGGTATAAATGAGCAGTTCTTC.

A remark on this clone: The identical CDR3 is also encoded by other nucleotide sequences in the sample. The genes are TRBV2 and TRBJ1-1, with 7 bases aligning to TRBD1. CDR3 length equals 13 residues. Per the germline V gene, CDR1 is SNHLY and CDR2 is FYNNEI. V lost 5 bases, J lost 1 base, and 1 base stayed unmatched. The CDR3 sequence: CASSRTGNTEAFF. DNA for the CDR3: TGTGCCAGCAGTAGGACAGGGAACACTGAAGCTTTCTTT.

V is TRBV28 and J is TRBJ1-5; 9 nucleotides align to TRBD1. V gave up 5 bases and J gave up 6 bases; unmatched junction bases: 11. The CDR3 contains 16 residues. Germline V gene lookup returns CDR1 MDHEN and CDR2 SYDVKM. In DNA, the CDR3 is TGTGCCAGCAGTCCACCGGGACAGGGTTCCGTTCAGCCCCAGCATTTT. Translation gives CASSPPGQGSVQPQHF. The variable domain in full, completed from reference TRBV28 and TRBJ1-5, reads DVKVTQSSRYLVKRTGEKVFLECVQDMDHENMFWYRQDPGLGLRLIYFSYDVKMKEKGDIPEGYSVSREKKERFSLILESASTNQTSMYLCASSPPGQGSVQPQHFGDGTRLSIL.